The text below deals with one T cell receptor (beta chain). The CDR3 covers 13 residues. V trimming: 9 bases; J trimming: 1 base; junction bases outside the gene matches: 4. The germline V gene encodes CDR1 SGHAT and CDR2 FQNNGV. The data are from a study of T cells after somatic rescue of genetic block. The method was immunoSEQ multiplex PCR; TCRdb's version includes in-frame clones alone and lacks a portion of them. Among 10,000 to 15,000 clones listed, roughly 73% were seen once. The rearrangement joins TRBV11-2 to TRBJ2-7; 9 positions agree with TRBD1. This TCR was recovered from a boy younger than 18. Sequences were obtained from peripheral blood mononuclear cells (PBMCs). CDR3: CASAGQGSYEQYF. DNA for the CDR3: TGTGCCAGTGCGGGACAGGGATCCTACGAGCAGTACTTC.